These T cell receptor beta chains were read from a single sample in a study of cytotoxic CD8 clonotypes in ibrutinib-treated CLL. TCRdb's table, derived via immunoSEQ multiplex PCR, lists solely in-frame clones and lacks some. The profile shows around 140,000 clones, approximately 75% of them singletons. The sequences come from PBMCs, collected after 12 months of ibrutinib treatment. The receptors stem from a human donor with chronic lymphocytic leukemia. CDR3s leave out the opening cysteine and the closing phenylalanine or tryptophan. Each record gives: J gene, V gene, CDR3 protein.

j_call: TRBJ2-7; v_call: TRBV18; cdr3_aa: ASSPPISYEQY
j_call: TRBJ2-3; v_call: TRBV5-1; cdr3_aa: ASSPSTGTVSTDTQY
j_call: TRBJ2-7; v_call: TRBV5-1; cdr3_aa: ASSPSGTGDREQY
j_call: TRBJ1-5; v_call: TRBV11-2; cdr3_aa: ASSSGGGGGWDQPQH
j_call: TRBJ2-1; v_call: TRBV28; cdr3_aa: ASSLRLADNEQF
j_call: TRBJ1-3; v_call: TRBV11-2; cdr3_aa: ASSLSFQLSGNTIY
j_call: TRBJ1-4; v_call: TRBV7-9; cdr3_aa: ASSRTEEKLF
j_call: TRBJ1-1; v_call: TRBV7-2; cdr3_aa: ASSAGSLNTEAF
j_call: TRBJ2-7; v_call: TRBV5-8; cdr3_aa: ASSPTPSYEQY
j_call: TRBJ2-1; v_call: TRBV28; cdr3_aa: ASSLRQPSEQF
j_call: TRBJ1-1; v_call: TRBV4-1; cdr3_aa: ASSQDPHAAF
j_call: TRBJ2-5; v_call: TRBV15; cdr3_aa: ATSGSDYRDTQY
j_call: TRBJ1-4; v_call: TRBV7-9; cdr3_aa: ASSFGGFATNEKLF
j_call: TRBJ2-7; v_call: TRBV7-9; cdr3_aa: ASSFGPRGAYEQY
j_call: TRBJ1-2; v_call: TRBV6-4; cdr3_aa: ASRAGGSNYGYT
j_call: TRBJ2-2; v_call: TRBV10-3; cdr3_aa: AISGGSSGNTGELF
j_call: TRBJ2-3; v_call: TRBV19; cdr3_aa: ASSRGGRDTQY
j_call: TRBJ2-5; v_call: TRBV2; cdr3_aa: ASSTSDSSYEQY
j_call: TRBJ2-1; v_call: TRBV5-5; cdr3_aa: ASSKGLGISYNEQF
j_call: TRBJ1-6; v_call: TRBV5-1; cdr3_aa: ASSLASFGTGASSPLH
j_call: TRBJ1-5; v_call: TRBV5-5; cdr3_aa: ASSLWQGGNQPQH
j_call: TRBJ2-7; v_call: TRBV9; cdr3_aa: ASSPDTSYEQY
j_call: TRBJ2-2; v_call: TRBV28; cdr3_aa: ASSLDTGELF
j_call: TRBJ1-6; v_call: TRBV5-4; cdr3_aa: ASRHRQSGNSPLH
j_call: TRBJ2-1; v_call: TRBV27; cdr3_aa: ASSLGVNEQF
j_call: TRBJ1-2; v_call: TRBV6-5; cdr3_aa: ASSPSGGTNYGYT